This section outlines one TCR beta chain sequence together with its context. Only in-frame clones appear in the TCRdb table, and some are missing; sequencing was by immunoSEQ multiplex PCR. The sample lists 150,000 or so clones, about 94% occurring once. This sample was taken from a study of control samples from healthy donors and cancer patients. V lost 1 base to trimming and J lost 2 bases, with 9 bases between them. Germline CDR1 reads LNHDA; CDR2 reads SQIVND (reference sequence). CDR3 length equals 15 residues. This clonotype was obtained from a middle-aged man in good health. The V and J genes are TRBV19 and TRBJ1-5; D remains ambiguous. The sequencing sample was made of blood. CDR3: CASSIGPWGNQPQHF. CDR3 sequence (DNA): TGTGCCAGTAGTATAGGCCCTTGGGGCAATCAGCCCCAGCATTTT.